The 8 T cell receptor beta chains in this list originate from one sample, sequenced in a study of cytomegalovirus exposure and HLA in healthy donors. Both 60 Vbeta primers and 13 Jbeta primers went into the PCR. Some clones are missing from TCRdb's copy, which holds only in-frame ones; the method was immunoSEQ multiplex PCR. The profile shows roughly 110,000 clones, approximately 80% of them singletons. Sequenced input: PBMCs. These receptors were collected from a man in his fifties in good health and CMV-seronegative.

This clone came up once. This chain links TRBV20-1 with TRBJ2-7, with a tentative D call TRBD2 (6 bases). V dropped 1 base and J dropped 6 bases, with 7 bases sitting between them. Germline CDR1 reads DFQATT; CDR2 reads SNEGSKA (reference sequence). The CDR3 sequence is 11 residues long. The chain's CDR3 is CSARGGGEQYV. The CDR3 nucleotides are TGCAGTGCTAGAGGGGGAGGCGAGCAGTACGTC.

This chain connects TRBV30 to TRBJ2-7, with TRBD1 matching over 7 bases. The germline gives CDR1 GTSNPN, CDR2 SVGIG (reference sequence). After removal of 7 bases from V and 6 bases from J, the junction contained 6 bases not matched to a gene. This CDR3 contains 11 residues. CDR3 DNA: TGTGCCTCGGGACAGATCGGCGAGCAGTACTTC. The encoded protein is CASGQIGEQYF.

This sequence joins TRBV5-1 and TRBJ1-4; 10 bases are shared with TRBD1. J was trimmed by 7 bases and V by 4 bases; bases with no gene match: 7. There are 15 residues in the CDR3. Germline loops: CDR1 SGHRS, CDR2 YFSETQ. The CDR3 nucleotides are TGCGCCAGCAGCCCTCGGGGACAGGGGACTGAAAAACTGTTTTTT. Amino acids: CASSPRGQGTEKLFF.

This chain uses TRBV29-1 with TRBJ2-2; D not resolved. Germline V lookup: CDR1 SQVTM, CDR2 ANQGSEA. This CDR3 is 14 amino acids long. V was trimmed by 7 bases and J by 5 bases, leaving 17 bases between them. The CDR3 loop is CSALPGEVTGELFF. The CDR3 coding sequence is TGCAGCGCCCTGCCCGGAGAAGTTACCGGGGAGCTGTTTTTT.

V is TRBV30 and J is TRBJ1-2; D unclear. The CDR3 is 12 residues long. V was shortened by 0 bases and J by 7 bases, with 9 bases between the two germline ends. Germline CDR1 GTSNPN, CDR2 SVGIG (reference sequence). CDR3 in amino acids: CAWSVLRVGYTF. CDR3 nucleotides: TGTGCCTGGAGTGTACTGAGGGTTGGCTACACCTTC.

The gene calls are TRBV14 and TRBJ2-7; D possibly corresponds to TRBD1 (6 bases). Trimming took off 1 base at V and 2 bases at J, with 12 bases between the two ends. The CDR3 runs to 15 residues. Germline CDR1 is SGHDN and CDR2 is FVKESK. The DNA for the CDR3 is TGTGCCAGCAGCCAAGGCCAGGGGATCCCCTACGAGCAGTACTTC. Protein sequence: CASSQGQGIPYEQYF.

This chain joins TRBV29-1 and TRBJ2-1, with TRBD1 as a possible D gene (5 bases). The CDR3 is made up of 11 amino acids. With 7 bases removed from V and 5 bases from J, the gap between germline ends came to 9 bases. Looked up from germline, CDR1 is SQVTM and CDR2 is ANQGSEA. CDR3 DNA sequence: TGCAGCGCCCACAGGAACAATGAGCAGTTCTTC. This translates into CSAHRNNEQFF.

CDR3 sequence reads: CASRMTGGNSPLHF. CDR3 DNA sequence: TGCGCCAGTAGAATGACAGGGGGTAATTCACCCCTCCACTTT. This chain links TRBV5-1 with TRBJ1-6, with 9 positions matching TRBD1. The CDR3 covers 14 residues. J was trimmed by 6 bases and V by 8 bases; bases with no gene match: 6. Germline V gene data show CDR1 as SGHRS and CDR2 as YFSETQ.